The 2 T cell receptor beta chains below come from one sample, sequenced in a study of T cell changes during pregnancy in multiple sclerosis. Generated by immunoSEQ multiplex PCR, the TCRdb table keeps only in-frame clones and is missing some. The data contain approximately 50,000 clones, roughly 95% of them seen just once; the ten biggest clones take up around 0.34%. Sequenced here: CD4+ T cells from peripheral blood mononuclear cells, sampled in the third trimester of pregnancy. The receptors come from a female donor with multiple sclerosis, enrolled in a pregnancy study.

There are a few counts of this clone. V usage is TRBV7-9 and J usage is TRBJ1-3; the D is unclear. This CDR3 region has 14 residues. The germline CDR1 and CDR2 sequences are SEHNR and FQNEAQ (reference sequence). V was trimmed by 2 bases and J by 4 bases, leaving 9 bases between them. CDR3 DNA: TGTGCCAGCAGCTTAAGCGCTGTAGGAAACACCATATATTTT. Translation: CASSLSAVGNTIYF.

The CDR3 loop is CASSLGRSDGYTF. The CDR3 coding sequence is TGTGCCAGCAGCTTAGGTCGCAGTGATGGCTACACCTTC. The chain links TRBV7-2 to TRBJ1-2; D gene ambiguous. This CDR3 spans 13 amino acids. Trimming took off 1 base at V and 6 bases at J, with 9 bases between the two ends. The germline CDR1 and CDR2 sequences are SGHTA and FQGNSA.